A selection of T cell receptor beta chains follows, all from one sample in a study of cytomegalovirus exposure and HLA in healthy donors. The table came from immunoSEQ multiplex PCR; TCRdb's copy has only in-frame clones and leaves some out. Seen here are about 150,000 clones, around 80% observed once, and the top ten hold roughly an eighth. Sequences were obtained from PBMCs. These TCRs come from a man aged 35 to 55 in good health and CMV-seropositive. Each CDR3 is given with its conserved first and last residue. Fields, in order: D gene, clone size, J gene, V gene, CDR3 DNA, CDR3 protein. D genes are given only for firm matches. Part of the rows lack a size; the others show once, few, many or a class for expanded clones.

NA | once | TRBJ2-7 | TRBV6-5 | TGTGCCAGCAGTTACTCTAGGGGCCCCGGGCCCGAGCAGTACTTC | CASSYSRGPGPEQYF
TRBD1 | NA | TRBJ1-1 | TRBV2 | TGTGCCAGCTGCGACAGGGGGGACACTGAAGCTTTCTTT | CASCDRGDTEAFF
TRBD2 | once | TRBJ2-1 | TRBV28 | TGTGCCACCCTTGTAGCGGGGGCCTACAATGAGCAGTTCTTC | CATLVAGAYNEQFF
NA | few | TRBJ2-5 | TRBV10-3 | TGTGCCATCAGTGAGGGCAGCGGCCAAGAGACCCAGTACTTC | CAISEGSGQETQYF
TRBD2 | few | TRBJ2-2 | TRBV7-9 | TGTGCCAGCAGCGCCGGGACTAGCGGGAGGGCCGTGAACACCGGGGAGCTGTTTTTT | CASSAGTSGRAVNTGELFF
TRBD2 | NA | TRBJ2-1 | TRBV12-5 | TGTGCTAGTGGTTTGCTAACTAGCGGGAGGGGGGATGAGCAGTTCTTC | CASGLLTSGRGDEQFF
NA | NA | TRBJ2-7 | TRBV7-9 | TGTGCCAGCAGCTTCCGACAGTCCTACGAGCAGTACTTC | CASSFRQSYEQYF
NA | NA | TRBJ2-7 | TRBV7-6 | TGTGCCAGCAGCGACAGGACGGCCTACGAGCAGTACTTC | CASSDRTAYEQYF
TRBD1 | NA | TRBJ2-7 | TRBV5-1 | TGCGCCAGCAGCTTGGGGGACAGGGGAGACGAGCAGTACTTC | CASSLGDRGDEQYF
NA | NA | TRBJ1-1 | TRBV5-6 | TGTGCCAGCAGCCGGTCCCCGGCGGGGGCAGGCACTGAAGCTTTCTTT | CASSRSPAGAGTEAFF
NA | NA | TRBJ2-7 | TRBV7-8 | TGTGCCAGCAGCTTATTTGACTCCCTGGATGGGCAGTACTTC | CASSLFDSLDGQYF
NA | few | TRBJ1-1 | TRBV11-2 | TGTGCCAGCAGCTCCGGACATTGGTTAGCTGAAGCTTTCTTT | CASSSGHWLAEAFF
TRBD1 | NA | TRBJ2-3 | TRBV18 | TGTGCCAGCTCACCAACAGGGGGATCCACAGATACGCAGTATTTT | CASSPTGGSTDTQYF
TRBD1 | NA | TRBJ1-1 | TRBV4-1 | TGCGCCAGCAGCCAAGATCTACTGGGACAGGGGGCACGAACTGAAGCTTTCTTT | CASSQDLLGQGARTEAFF
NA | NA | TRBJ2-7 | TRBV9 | TGTGCCAGCAGCGTAGACACGGACAGTTTTGGGGAGCAGTACTTC | CASSVDTDSFGEQYF